This T cell receptor (beta chain) was profiled in a study of cytomegalovirus exposure and HLA in healthy donors. The germline V gene has CDR1 SSHAT and CDR2 FNYEAQ (reference sequence). The CDR3 runs to 15 residues. The assay was immunoSEQ multiplex PCR, and TCRdb's table has in-frame clones only and misses some. The table records over 60,000 clones, approximately 94% of them present only once. In regard to this clone: An end of the junction does not agree with germline; a read error may underlie this.

The TCR originated in a man younger than 30 in good health and CMV-seropositive. Sequencing was done on a sample of PBMCs. V and J are TRBV7-7 and TRBJ2-3; TRBD2 matches 7 bases. This CDR3 is CASSLGAGLFDTQYF. CDR3 nucleotides: TGTGCTAGCAGCTTAGGAGCGGGGTTGTTCGATACGCAGTATTTT.